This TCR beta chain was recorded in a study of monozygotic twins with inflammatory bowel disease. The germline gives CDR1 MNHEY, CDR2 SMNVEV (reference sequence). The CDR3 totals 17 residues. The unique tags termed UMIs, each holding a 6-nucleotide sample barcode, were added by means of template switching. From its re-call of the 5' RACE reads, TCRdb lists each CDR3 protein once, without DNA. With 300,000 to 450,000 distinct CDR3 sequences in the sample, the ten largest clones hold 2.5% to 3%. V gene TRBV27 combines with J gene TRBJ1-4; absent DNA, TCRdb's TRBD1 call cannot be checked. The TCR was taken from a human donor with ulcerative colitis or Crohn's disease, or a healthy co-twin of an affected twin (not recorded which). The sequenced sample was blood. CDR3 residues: CASSLFPNPGTNEKLFF.